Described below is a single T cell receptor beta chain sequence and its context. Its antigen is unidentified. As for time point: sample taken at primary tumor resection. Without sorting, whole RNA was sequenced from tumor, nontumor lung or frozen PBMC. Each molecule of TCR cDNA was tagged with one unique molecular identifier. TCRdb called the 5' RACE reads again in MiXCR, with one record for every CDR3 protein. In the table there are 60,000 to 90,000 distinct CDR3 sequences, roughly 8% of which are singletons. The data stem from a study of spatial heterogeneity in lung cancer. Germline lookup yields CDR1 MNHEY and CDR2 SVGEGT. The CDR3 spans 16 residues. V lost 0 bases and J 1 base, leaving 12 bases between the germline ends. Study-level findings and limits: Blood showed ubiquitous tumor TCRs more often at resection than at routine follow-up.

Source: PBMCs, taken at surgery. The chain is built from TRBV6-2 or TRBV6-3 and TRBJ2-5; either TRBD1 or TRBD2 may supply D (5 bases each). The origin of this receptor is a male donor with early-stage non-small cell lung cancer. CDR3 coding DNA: TGTGCCAGCAGTTACTCGAGAGGGGCAGTCCAAGAGACCCAGTACTTC. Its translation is CASSYSRGAVQETQYF.